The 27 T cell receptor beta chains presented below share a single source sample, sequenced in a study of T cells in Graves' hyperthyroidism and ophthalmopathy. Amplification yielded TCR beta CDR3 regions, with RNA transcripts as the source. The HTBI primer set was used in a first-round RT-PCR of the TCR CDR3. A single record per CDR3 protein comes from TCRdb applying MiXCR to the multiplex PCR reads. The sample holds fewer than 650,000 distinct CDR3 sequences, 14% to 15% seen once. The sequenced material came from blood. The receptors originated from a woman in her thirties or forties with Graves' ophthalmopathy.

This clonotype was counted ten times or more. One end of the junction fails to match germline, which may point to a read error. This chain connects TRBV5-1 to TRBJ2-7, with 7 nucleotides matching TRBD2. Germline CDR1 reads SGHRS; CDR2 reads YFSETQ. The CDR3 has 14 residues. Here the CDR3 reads CASSLEPGGYEQYF. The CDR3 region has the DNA TGTGCCAGCAGCTTGGAGCCGGGAGGCTACGAGCAGTACTTC.

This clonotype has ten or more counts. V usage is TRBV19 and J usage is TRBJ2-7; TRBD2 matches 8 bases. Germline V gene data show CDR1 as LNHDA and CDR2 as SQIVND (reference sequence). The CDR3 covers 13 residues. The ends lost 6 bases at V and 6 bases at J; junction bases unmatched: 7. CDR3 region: CASSPRSGSEQYF. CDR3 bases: TGTGCCAGTAGCCCCAGGAGCGGGAGCGAGCAGTACTTC. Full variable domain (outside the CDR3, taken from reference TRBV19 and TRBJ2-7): DGGITQSPKYLFRKEGQNVTLSCEQNLNHDAMYWYRQDPGQGLRLIYYSQIVNDFQKGDIAEGYSVSREKKESFPLTVTSAQKNPTAFYLCASSPRSGSEQYFGPGTRLTVT.

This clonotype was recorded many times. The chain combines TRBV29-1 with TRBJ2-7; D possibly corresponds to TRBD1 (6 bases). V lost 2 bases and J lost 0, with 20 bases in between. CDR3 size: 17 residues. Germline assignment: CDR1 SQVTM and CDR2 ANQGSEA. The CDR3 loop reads CSVEKEETGPLSYEQYF. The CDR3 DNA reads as TGCAGCGTTGAAAAGGAGGAGACAGGTCCTCTCTCCTACGAGCAGTACTTC.

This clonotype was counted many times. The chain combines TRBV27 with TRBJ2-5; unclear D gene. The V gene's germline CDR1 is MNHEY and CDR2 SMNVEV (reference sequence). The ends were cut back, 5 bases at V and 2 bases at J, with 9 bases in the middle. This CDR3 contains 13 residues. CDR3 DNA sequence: TGTGCCAGCAGTCGACTCTTACAAGAGACCCAGTACTTC. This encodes CASSRLLQETQYF.

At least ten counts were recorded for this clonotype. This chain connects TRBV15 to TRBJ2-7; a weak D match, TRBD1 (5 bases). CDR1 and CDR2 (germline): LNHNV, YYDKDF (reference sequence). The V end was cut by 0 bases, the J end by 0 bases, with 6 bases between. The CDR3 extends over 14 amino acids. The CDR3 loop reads CATSREDISYEQYF. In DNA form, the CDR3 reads TGTGCCACCAGCAGAGAGGACATCTCCTACGAGCAGTACTTC.

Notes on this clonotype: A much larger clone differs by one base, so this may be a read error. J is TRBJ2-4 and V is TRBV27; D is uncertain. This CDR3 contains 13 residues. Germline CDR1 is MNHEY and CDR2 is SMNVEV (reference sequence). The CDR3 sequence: CARRWIAKNTQYF. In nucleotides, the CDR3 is TGTGCCAGGAGATGGATAGCCAAAAACACTCAGTACTTC.

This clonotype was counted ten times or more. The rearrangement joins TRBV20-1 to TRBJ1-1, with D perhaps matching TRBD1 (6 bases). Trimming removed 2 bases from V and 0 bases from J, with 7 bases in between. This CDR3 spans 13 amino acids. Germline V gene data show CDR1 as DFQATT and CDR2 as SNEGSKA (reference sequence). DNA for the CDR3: TGCAGTGCTAGACAGGGGATGAACACTGAAGCTTTCTTT. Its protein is CSARQGMNTEAFF.

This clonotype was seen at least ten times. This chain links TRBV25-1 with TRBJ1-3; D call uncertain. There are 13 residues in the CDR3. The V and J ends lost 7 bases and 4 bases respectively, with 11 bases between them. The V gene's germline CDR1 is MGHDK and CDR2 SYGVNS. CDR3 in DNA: TGTGCCAGCACCCCGGGTTTCGGAAACACCATATATTTT. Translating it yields CASTPGFGNTIYF.

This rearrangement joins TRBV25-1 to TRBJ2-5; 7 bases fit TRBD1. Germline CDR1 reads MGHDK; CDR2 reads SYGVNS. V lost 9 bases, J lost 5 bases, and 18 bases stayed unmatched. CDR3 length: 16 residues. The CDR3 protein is CASPDRSPLLRETQYF. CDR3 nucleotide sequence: TGTGCCAGTCCGGACAGGAGTCCCCTTCTTAGGGAGACCCAGTACTTC.

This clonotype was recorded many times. This CDR3 reads CASSDGHDLETQYF. CDR3 bases: TGTGCCAGCAGTGACGGTCACGACTTAGAGACCCAGTACTTC. This chain joins TRBV6-2 or TRBV6-3 and TRBJ2-5; D remains ambiguous. CDR1 MNHEY and CDR2 SVGEGT come from the germline V gene. V shed 5 bases and J shed 4 bases, with 14 bases lying between them. This CDR3 is 14 amino acids long.

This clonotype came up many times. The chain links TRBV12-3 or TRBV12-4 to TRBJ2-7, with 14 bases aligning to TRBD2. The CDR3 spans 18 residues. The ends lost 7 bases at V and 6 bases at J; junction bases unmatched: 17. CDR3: CASTASEGLAGVWVEQYF. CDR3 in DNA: TGTGCCAGCACCGCCTCGGAGGGACTAGCGGGAGTATGGGTCGAGCAGTACTTC.

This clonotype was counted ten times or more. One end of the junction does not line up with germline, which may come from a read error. The CDR3 loop reads CASSLEGTGELFF. CDR3 bases: TGTGCCAGCAGTTTGGAGGGAACCGGGGAGCTGTTTTTT. The chain couples TRBV5-1 to TRBJ2-2, with a tentative D call TRBD2 (6 bases). Germline CDR1 and CDR2: SGHRS and YFSETQ. The CDR3 sequence is 13 residues long.

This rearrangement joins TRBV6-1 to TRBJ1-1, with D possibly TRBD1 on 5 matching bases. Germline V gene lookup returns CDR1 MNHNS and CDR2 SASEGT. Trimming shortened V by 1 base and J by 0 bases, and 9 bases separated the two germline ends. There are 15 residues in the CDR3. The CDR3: CASSEVGVMNTEAFF. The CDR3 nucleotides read TGTGCCAGCAGTGAAGTAGGGGTGATGAACACTGAAGCTTTCTTT.

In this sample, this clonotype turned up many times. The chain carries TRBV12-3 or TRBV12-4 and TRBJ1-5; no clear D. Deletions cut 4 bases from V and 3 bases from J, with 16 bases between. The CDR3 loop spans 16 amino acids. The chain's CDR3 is CASSSQVTENNQPQHF. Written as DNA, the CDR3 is TGTGCCAGCAGTTCCCAGGTAACGGAAAACAATCAGCCCCAGCATTTT.

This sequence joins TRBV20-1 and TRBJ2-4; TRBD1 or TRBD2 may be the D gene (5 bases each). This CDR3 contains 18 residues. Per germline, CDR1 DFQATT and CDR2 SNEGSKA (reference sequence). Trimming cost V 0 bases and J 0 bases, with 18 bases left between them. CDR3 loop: CSARETGAGPLAKNIQYF. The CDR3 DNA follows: TGCAGTGCTAGAGAAACCGGGGCGGGCCCCTTAGCCAAAAACATTCAGTACTTC.

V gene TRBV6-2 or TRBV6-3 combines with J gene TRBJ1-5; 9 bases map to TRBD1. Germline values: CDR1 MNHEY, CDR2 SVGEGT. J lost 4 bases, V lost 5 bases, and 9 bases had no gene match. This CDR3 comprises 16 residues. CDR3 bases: TGTGCCAGCAGTCAGGCAGCTGGGACAGGGAATCAGCCCCAGCATTTT. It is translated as CASSQAAGTGNQPQHF.

As DNA, the CDR3 is TGTGCCAGCAGTCTTCAAAGGAAGGCCCAGCATTTT. As protein: CASSLQRKAQHF. The rearrangement joins TRBV6-1 to TRBJ1-5; D is ambiguous. Germline loops: CDR1 MNHNS, CDR2 SASEGT. This CDR3 contains 12 residues. V shed 5 bases and J shed 11 bases, with 13 bases lying between them.

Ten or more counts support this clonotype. The DNA for the CDR3 is TGTGCCAGCAGTTACGGGGCCGGGGAGCTGTTTTTT. It yields the protein CASSYGAGELFF. This chain joins TRBV7-2 and TRBJ2-2, with TRBD2 as a possible D gene (5 bases). There are 12 residues in the CDR3. The V and J ends lost 6 bases and 6 bases respectively, with 8 bases between them. CDR1 is SGHTA, CDR2 FQGNSA, per germline. The full variable domain, with the rest looked up from reference TRBV7-2 and TRBJ2-2, is GAGVSQSPSNKVTEKGKDVELRCDPISGHTALYWYRQSLGQGLEFLIYFQGNSAPDKSGLPSDRFSAERTGGSVSTLTIQRTQQEDSAVYLCASSYGAGELFFGEGSRLTVL.

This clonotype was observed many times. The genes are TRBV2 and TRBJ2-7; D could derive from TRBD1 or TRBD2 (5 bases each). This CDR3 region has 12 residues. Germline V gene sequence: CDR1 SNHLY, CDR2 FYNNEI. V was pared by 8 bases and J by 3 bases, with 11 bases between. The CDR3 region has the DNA TGTGCCAGCCGGGGCGTATACTACGAGCAGTACTTC. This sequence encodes CASRGVYYEQYF.

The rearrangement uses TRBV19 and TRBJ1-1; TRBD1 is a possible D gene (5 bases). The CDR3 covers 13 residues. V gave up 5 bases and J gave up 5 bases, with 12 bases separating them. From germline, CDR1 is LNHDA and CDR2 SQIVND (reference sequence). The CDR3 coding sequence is TGTGCCAGTAGTCCGGGGACCCTTACTGAAGCTTTCTTT. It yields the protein CASSPGTLTEAFF.

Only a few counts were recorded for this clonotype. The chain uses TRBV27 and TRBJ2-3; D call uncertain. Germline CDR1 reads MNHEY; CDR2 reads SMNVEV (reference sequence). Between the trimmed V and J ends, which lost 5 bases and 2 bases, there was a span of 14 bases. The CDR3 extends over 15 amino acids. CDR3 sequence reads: CASSPLDGPTDTQYF. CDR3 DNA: TGTGCCAGCAGTCCGTTAGACGGACCCACAGATACGCAGTATTTT.

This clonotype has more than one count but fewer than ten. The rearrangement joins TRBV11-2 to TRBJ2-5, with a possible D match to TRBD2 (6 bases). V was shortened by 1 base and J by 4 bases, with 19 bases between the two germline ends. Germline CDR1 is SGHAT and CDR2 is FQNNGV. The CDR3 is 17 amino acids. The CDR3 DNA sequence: TGTGCCAGCAGCTTAGGGGTGCGCCCCGCCGGGGGAGAGACCCAGTACTTC. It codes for CASSLGVRPAGGETQYF.

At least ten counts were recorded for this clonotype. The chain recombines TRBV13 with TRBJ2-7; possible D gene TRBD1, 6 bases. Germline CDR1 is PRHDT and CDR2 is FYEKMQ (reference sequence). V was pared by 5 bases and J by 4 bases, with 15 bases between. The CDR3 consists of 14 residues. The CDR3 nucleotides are TGTGCCAGCAGCATACGGGGACAAGCTTACGAGCAGTACTTC. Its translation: CASSIRGQAYEQYF.

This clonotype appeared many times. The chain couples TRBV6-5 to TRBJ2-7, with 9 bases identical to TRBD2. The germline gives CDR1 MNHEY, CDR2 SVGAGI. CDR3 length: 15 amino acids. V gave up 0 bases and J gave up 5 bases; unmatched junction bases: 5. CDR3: CASSYSKREDNEQYF. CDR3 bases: TGTGCCAGCAGTTACTCGAAGCGGGAGGATAACGAGCAGTACTTC.

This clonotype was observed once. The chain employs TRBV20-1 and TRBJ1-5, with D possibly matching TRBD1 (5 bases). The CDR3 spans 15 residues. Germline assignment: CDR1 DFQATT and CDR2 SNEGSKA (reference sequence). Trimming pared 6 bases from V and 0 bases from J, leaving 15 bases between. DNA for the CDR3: TGCAGTGCAAAAGCCCAGGGATTTAGCAATCAGCCCCAGCATTTT. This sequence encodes CSAKAQGFSNQPQHF.

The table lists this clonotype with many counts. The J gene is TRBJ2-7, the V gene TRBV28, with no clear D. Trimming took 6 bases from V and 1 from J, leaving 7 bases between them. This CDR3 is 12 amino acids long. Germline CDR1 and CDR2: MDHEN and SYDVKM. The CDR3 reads CASSSHSYEQYF. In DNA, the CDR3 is TGTGCCAGCAGCTCTCATTCCTACGAGCAGTACTTC. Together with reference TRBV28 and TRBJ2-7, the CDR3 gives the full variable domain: DVKVTQSSRYLVKRTGEKVFLECVQDMDHENMFWYRQDPGLGLRLIYFSYDVKMKEKGDIPEGYSVSREKKERFSLILESASTNQTSMYLCASSSHSYEQYFGPGTRLTVT.

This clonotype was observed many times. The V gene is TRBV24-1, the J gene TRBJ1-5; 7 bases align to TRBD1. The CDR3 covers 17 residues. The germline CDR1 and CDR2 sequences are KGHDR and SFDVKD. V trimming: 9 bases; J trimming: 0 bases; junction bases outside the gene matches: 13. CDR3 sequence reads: CATGGRGQRDSNQPQHF. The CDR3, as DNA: TGTGCCACCGGCGGCCGGGGACAGAGGGATAGCAATCAGCCCCAGCATTTT.